The entry below describes one TCR beta chain. This entry belongs to a study of blood T cell repertoires in COVID-19. Turning to the study itself: Specimens from acute and convalescent COVID-19 originated in the United States, Italy and Spain. T cells, B-cell-depleted T cells, or PBMCs provided the cDNA or gDNA that served as material.

Methods used by the authors: Nucleated cell number was recorded as an estimate derived from reference gene primer amplification. Here immunoSEQ multiplex PCR was the method, and the copy in TCRdb shows in-frame clones only, minus some. V and J calls and clone size follow that table, whereas D and trimming were derived from the DNA. The data hold some 260,000 clones, with around 82% observed a single time. The CDR3 length is 16 residues. The V end was cut by 0 bases, the J end by 5 bases, with 12 bases between. Germline loops: CDR1 SGHKS, CDR2 YYEKEE (reference sequence). Sequencing was performed on peripheral blood. The V and J genes are TRBV5-5 and TRBJ1-6; D gene unclear. The sequence was obtained from an elderly woman with active or convalescent COVID-19. The CDR3 loop is CASSLVSRYHNSPLHF. CDR3 DNA: TGTGCCAGCAGCTTGGTTTCCAGATACCATAATTCACCCCTCCACTTT.